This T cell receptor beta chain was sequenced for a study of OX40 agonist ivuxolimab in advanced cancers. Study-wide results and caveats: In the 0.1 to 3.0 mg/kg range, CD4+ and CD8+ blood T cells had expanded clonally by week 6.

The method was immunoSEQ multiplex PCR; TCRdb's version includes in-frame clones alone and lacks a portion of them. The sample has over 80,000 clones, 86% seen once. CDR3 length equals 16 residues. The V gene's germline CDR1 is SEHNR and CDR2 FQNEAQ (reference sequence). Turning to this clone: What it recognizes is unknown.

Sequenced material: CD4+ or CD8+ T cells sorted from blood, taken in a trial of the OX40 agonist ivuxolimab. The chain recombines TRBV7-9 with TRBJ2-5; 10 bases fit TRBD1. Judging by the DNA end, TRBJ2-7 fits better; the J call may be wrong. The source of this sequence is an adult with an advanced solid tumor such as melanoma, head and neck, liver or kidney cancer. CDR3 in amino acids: CASSHNLGQGTYEQYF. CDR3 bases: TGTGCCAGCAGCCACAATCTGGGACAGGGGACCTACGAGCAGTACTTC.